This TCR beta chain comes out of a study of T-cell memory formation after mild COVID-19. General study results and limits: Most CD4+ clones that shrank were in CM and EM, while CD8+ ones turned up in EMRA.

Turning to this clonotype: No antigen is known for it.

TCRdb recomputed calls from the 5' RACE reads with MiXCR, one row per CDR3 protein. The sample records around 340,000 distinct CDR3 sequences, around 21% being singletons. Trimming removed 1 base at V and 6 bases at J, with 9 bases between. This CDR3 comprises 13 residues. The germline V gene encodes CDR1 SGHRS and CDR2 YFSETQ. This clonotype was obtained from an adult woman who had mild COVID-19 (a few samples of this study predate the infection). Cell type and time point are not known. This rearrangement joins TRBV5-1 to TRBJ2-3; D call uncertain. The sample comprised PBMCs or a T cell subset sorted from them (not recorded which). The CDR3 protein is CASSLSPVDTQYF. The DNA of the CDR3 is TGCGCCAGCAGCTTGTCGCCAGTGGATACGCAGTATTTT.